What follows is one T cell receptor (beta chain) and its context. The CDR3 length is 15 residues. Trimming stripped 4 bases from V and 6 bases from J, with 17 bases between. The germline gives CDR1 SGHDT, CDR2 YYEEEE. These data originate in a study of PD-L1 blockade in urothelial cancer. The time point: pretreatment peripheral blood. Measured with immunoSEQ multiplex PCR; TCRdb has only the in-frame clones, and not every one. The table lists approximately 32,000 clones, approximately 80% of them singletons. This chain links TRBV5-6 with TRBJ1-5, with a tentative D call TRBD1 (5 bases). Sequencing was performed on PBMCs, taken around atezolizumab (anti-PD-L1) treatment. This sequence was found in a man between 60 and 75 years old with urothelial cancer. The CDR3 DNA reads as TGTGCCAGCAGCATTCGTACAGGAGGGAGTCAGCCCCAGCATTTT. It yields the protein CASSIRTGGSQPQHF. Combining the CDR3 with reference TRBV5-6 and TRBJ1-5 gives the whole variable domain DAGVTQSPTHLIKTRGQQVTLRCSPKSGHDTVSWYQQALGQGPQFIFQYYEEEERQRGNFPDRFSGHQFPNYSSELNVNALLLGDSALYLCASSIRTGGSQPQHFGDGTRLSIL.